This T cell receptor (beta chain) was documented in a study of shared clonotypes between healthy human individuals. In the study overall: There were three CD4 naive, three CD4 memory, two CD8 naive and one CD8 memory plates per donor. Broader study findings: Sequencing depth was expected to influence donor clonotype sharing.

The naive CD8 population came from CD45RO-negative cells selected for CCR7, without terminally differentiated effector memory CD45RA+ cells. In regard to this clone: Its antigen remains unknown.

Generated by immunoSEQ multiplex PCR, the TCRdb table keeps only in-frame clones and is missing some. The sample includes roughly 650,000 clones, approximately 96% of them seen just once. The CDR3 extends over 15 amino acids. The trim removed 6 bases at V and 2 bases at J, leaving 6 bases unmatched. Germline V gives CDR1 SEHNR, CDR2 FQNEAQ (reference sequence). This sequence was found in a woman between 25 and 40 years old in good health. The rearrangement joins TRBV7-9 to TRBJ1-4; TRBD1 matches 7 bases. Material for sequencing was naive CD8+ T cells sorted from blood. CDR3 amino acids: CASRHPGQTNEKLFF. DNA for the CDR3: TGTGCCAGCAGACACCCGGGACAGACTAATGAAAAACTGTTTTTT.